A selection of T cell receptor beta chains follows, all from one sample in a study of cytomegalovirus exposure and HLA in healthy donors. Clones were read by immunoSEQ multiplex PCR, and TCRdb kept only the in-frame ones, dropping some. Of tens of thousands of clones in the sample, 80% to 85% are singletons; the top ten hold over 10%. Sequenced material: PBMCs. Source of these receptors: a woman aged 18-29 years in good health and CMV-seropositive. CDR3s include the opening cysteine and the closing phenylalanine or tryptophan. A D gene is named only where the DNA matches it firmly. Expanded clones are given a class, and other clones once, few, many or no size at all.

cdr3_length,clone_size,v_call,j_call,d_call,cdr3_aa,cdr3_nt
14,NA,TRBV7-3,TRBJ1-1,TRBD1,CASSAGTGDTEAFF,TGTGCCAGCAGCGCCGGGACAGGGGACACTGAAGCTTTCTTT
15,few,TRBV9,TRBJ2-1,TRBD2,CASSVRLAGGGEQFF,TGTGCCAGCAGCGTAAGACTAGCGGGGGGCGGTGAGCAGTTCTTC
15,few,TRBV7-6,TRBJ2-3,TRBD2,CASSLGLAGTDTQYF,TGTGCCAGCAGCTTAGGACTAGCGGGCACAGATACGCAGTATTTT
16,NA,TRBV5-1,TRBJ1-3,NA,CASSLPAAGSGNTIYF,TGCGCCAGCAGCTTGCCCGCCGCCGGCTCTGGAAACACCATATATTTT
18,NA,TRBV7-9,TRBJ1-4,NA,CASSLGTEGTATNEKLFF,TGTGCCAGCAGCTTAGGAACCGAGGGAACTGCAACTAATGAAAAACTGTTTTTT
16,NA,TRBV18,TRBJ2-7,TRBD2,CASSPAGGGRSYEQYF,TGTGCCAGCTCACCCGCTGGGGGGGGTAGGTCCTACGAGCAGTACTTC
13,NA,TRBV4-1,TRBJ2-3,NA,CASSLFGSKAQYF,TGCGCCAGCAGCCTATTCGGGAGCAAGGCGCAGTATTTT
14,NA,TRBV5-1,TRBJ2-5,TRBD1,CASSSGQIQETQYF,TGCGCCAGCAGCTCGGGACAGATTCAAGAGACCCAGTACTTC
13,NA,TRBV4-1,TRBJ2-3,NA,CASSQDPTDTQYF,TGCGCCAGCAGCCAAGATCCAACAGATACGCAGTATTTT
15,NA,TRBV7-9,TRBJ2-5,NA,CASSFTQGDQETQYF,TGTGCCAGCAGCTTTACCCAAGGAGATCAAGAGACCCAGTACTTC
12,NA,TRBV28,TRBJ1-3,NA,CASSRLEGTIYF,TGTGCCAGCAGCCGGTTGGAGGGCACCATATATTTT
16,NA,TRBV7-2,TRBJ2-5,TRBD2,CASSPPAGGGWGTQYF,TGTGCCAGCAGCCCCCCCGCTGGCGGGGGTTGGGGAACCCAGTACTTC
13,NA,TRBV11-2,TRBJ2-5,NA,CASSLGLVETQYF,TGTGCCAGCAGCTTAGGACTAGTGGAGACCCAGTACTTC
15,NA,TRBV5-1,TRBJ1-2,NA,CASSTAQGTSKGYTF,TGCGCCAGCAGCACTGCACAGGGAACCTCAAAAGGCTACACCTTC
14,few,TRBV18,TRBJ1-2,TRBD1,CASSETQGVGGYTF,TGTGCCAGCTCGGAGACACAGGGGGTCGGTGGCTACACCTTC
11,NA,TRBV6-1,TRBJ2-5,NA,CASIYQETQYF,TGTGCCAGCATTTATCAAGAGACCCAGTACTTC
15,NA,TRBV28,TRBJ1-5,TRBD1,CASSFRGHSNQPQHF,TGTGCCAGCAGTTTCAGGGGGCATAGCAATCAGCCCCAGCATTTT
14,NA,TRBV7-9,TRBJ2-1,TRBD2,CASSLGSGVVSRFF,TGTGCCAGCAGCTTAGGTAGCGGGGTTGTTAGTCGGTTCTTC
14,NA,TRBV5-6,TRBJ2-5,NA,CASSLVEQKETQYF,TGTGCCAGCAGCTTAGTCGAACAGAAAGAGACCCAGTACTTC
14,NA,TRBV5-5,TRBJ1-1,NA,CASSLWQAQNEAFF,TGTGCCAGCAGCTTGTGGCAGGCGCAGAATGAAGCTTTCTTT
14,NA,TRBV9,TRBJ1-2,TRBD1,CASSPRQGSDGYTF,TGTGCCAGCAGCCCGAGACAGGGTTCTGATGGCTACACCTTC
14,NA,TRBV30,TRBJ2-1,NA,CAWRGSFSYNEQFF,TGTGCCTGGAGGGGGAGTTTCTCCTACAATGAGCAGTTCTTC
14,NA,TRBV6-1,TRBJ2-7,TRBD1,CASSEGPGGYEQYF,TGTGCCAGCAGTGAAGGTCCAGGGGGCTACGAGCAGTACTTC
16,once,TRBV7-8,TRBJ1-2,TRBD1,CASSSLSKTGPKGYTF,TGTGCCAGCAGCTCGCTATCCAAGACAGGGCCAAAGGGCTACACCTTC
16,NA,TRBV10-3,TRBJ2-7,TRBD2,CAISDPQRGKAYEQYF,TGTGCCATCAGTGATCCCCAGCGGGGGAAAGCCTACGAGCAGTACTTC
13,NA,TRBV7-2,TRBJ2-7,NA,CASSLAGLPEQYF,TGTGCCAGCAGCTTAGCCGGGTTACCCGAGCAGTACTTC
15,NA,TRBV7-9,TRBJ2-5,NA,CASSLALQGGETQYF,TGTGCCAGCAGCTTAGCGCTCCAGGGGGGAGAGACCCAGTACTTC
13,NA,TRBV10-1,TRBJ1-2,TRBD1,CASSADRGFGYTF,TGCGCCAGCAGTGCCGACAGGGGTTTTGGCTACACCTTC
15,NA,TRBV5-5,TRBJ1-6,TRBD1,CASSLLVRGNSPLHF,TGTGCCAGCAGCTTGCTTGTCAGGGGGAATTCACCCCTCCACTTT
13,NA,TRBV18,TRBJ2-7,NA,CASSPPSGYEQYF,TGTGCCAGCTCACCTCCAAGCGGCTACGAGCAGTACTTC
16,NA,TRBV5-1,TRBJ2-5,TRBD1,CASSFSRDRIGETQYF,TGCGCCAGCAGCTTCTCCCGGGACAGGATAGGGGAGACCCAGTACTTC
15,NA,TRBV27,TRBJ2-7,TRBD1,CASSSIGTAHYEQYF,TGTGCCAGCAGTTCCATCGGGACAGCACACTACGAGCAGTACTTC
16,NA,TRBV6-5,TRBJ2-3,NA,CASSSGWRGRTDTQYF,TGTGCCAGCAGTTCGGGTTGGCGGGGGCGCACAGATACGCAGTATTTT
13,NA,TRBV19,TRBJ1-1,NA,CASSSGVGTEAFF,TGTGCCAGCTCTTCGGGGGTGGGCACTGAAGCTTTCTTT
15,few,TRBV19,TRBJ1-6,TRBD1,CASRAGTDQNSPLHF,TGTGCCAGTAGGGCCGGGACAGACCAAAATTCACCCCTCCACTTT
16,NA,TRBV5-6,TRBJ2-7,NA,CASSFDQFGHSYEQYF,TGTGCCAGCAGCTTTGACCAGTTCGGACACTCCTACGAGCAGTACTTC
13,NA,TRBV2,TRBJ1-2,NA,CASSESEGGGYTF,TGTGCCAGCAGTGAATCGGAAGGAGGTGGCTACACCTTC
15,NA,TRBV19,TRBJ1-4,TRBD1,CASSMTGGTNEKLFF,TGTGCCAGTAGTATGACAGGGGGAACTAATGAAAAACTGTTTTTT
13,once,TRBV30,TRBJ1-2,TRBD1,CAWNRRGLYGYTF,TGTGCCTGGAACAGGAGGGGGCTGTATGGCTACACCTTC
13,NA,TRBV6-1,TRBJ1-2,TRBD1,CASSGDRAGGYTF,TGTGCCAGCAGTGGAGACAGGGCGGGTGGCTACACCTTC
17,NA,TRBV5-6,TRBJ2-4,NA,CASSHKEANLAKNIQYF,TGTGCCAGCAGCCATAAGGAGGCAAACCTAGCCAAAAACATTCAGTACTTC
15,NA,TRBV6-5,TRBJ2-7,TRBD1,CASSYSRQGAHEQYF,TGTGCCAGCAGTTACTCGAGGCAGGGGGCACACGAGCAGTACTTC
11,NA,TRBV20-1,TRBJ1-5,TRBD1,CSATGGQPQHF,TGCAGTGCTACAGGGGGCCAGCCCCAGCATTTT
15,NA,TRBV6-1,TRBJ2-3,TRBD1,CASSGVQGDTDTQYF,TGTGCCAGCAGTGGGGTACAGGGGGACACAGATACGCAGTATTTT
14,NA,TRBV7-2,TRBJ1-5,TRBD1,CASSRGGNNQPQHF,TGTGCCAGCAGCAGAGGGGGCAACAATCAGCCCCAGCATTTT
15,NA,TRBV7-9,TRBJ1-1,NA,CASSSKTGWNTEAFF,TGTGCCAGCAGCTCCAAGACAGGCTGGAACACTGAAGCTTTCTTT
14,NA,TRBV11-2,TRBJ2-5,NA,CASSPNSGPETQYF,TGTGCCAGCAGCCCTAATTCAGGCCCAGAGACCCAGTACTTC
17,NA,TRBV14,TRBJ1-1,NA,CASSQDWMETGGTEAFF,TGTGCCAGCAGCCAAGATTGGATGGAGACAGGTGGGACTGAAGCTTTCTTT
15,few,TRBV4-3,TRBJ1-6,TRBD1,CASSHPDRGNSPLHF,TGCGCCAGCAGCCACCCGGACAGGGGCAATTCACCCCTCCACTTT
18,once,TRBV5-1,TRBJ2-1,TRBD1,CASSVLYRGLLLYNEQFF,TGCGCCAGCAGCGTATTATACAGGGGGCTACTACTGTACAATGAGCAGTTCTTC
12,few,TRBV2,TRBJ2-7,NA,CASTTRGSEQYF,TGTGCCAGCACAACTCGGGGTTCCGAGCAGTACTTC
14,NA,TRBV6-6,TRBJ1-2,NA,CASSYSRGLYGYTF,TGTGCCAGCAGTTACTCGAGAGGGCTCTATGGCTACACCTTC
17,NA,TRBV4-1,TRBJ2-3,TRBD1,CASSPYLGTGGTDTQYF,TGCGCCAGCAGCCCATATCTTGGGACAGGGGGCACAGATACGCAGTATTTT